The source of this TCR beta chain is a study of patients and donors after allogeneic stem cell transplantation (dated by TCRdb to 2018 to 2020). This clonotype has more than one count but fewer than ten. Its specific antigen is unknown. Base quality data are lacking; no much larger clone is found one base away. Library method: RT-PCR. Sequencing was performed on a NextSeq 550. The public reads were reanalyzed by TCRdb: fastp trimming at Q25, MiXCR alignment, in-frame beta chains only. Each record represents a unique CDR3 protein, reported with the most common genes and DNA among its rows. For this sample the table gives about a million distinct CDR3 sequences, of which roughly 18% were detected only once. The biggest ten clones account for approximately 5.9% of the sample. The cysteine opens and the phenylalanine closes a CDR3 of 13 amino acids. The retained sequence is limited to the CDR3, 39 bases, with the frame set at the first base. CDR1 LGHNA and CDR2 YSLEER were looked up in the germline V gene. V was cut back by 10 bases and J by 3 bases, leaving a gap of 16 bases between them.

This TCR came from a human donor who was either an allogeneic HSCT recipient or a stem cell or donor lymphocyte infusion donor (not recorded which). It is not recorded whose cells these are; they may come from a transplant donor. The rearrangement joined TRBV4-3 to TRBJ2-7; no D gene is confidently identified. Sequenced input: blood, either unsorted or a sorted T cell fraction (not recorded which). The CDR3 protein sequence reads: CAKPGQPDYEQYF. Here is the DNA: TGCGCCAAACCGGGCCAACCCGACTACGAGCAGTACTTC.